This TCR beta chain was profiled in a study of metastatic and nonmetastatic thyroid tumors (dated by TCRdb to the early 2020s). Concerning the study at large: The researchers compared repertoires between peripheral blood samples and tumor or nodule tissue samples from patients with malignant or benign thyroid disease.

Libraries were constructed by PCR. TCRdb records Illumina HiSeq 4000 as the sequencer. High-throughput sequencing was used to profile the CDR3 region of the TCR beta-chain in every patient. Concerning the study's data processing: A classifier to discriminate distant-metastatic papillary thyroid cancer patients was built from CDR3 differences across clinicopathological groups. The Shannon index was used to measure repertoire diversity, and the Morisita-Horn index was used to measure how similar tumor and blood repertoires were. TCRdb handled the public reads itself, with Q25 trimming in fastp and clone calling in MiXCR, and kept productive beta chains. TCRdb's processing, not the authors', yielded these V and J calls. The sample table shows about 39,000 clones, and 15% to 20% are seen once. The top ten clones comprise 12% to 15% of the sample. Before undergoing thyroid surgery, none of the patients had been given any kind of treatment. Patient clinical samples collected from the early 2010s to the late 2010s were retrospectively analysed using T-cell receptor beta sequencing.

Of note for this clone: The antigen it binds to is not known. One base away there is no much larger clone; base qualities are not given.

The germline V gene gives CDR1 as MNHNS and CDR2 as SASEGT. Between the V and J ends, shortened by 6 bases and 6 bases respectively, the junction contains 21 bases. Including the terminal cysteine and phenylalanine, the CDR3 comprises 15 residues. Only the CDR3 portion is preserved as DNA: 45 bases, with reading frame beginning at the first base. What the research found in general, with its limitations: In both blood and tumor samples, malignant tumors were reported to have significantly higher TCR beta diversity than benign nodules.

The origin of this receptor is a female donor with papillary thyroid cancer or a benign thyroid nodule (not recorded which). Some clones in this sample may be carry-over from other donors' samples. Sequenced input: tumor tissue. The rearranged segments are TRBV6-1 and TRBJ2-7; the D region possibly corresponds to TRBD2 (5 bases align). The nucleotide sequence is given as TGTGCCAGCAGGCGTAAGTCTAGCTGTATTACCGAGCAGTACTTC. It encodes CASRRKSSCITEQYF.